This is a list of T cell receptor beta chains from one sample in a study of blood T cell repertoires in COVID-19. Assay: immunoSEQ multiplex PCR; the TCRdb copy retains only in-frame clones and omits some. Of about 190,000 clones listed, about four fifths are singletons. Material for sequencing was PBMCs or T cells enriched from blood (not recorded which). The receptors derive from a woman aged 25 to 39 who had recovered from COVID-19. Both conserved end residues are trimmed from each CDR3.

v_gene: TRBV6-1
CDR3aa: ASSETRSNQPQH

v_gene: TRBV7-9
CDR3aa: ASSRGPPSDQPQH

v_gene: TRBV28
CDR3aa: ASSDPGRQGTQPQH

v_gene: TRBV19
CDR3aa: ASSIRTNYNEQF

v_gene: TRBV7-6
CDR3aa: ASSLPSAVGGDEQF

v_gene: TRBV5-6
CDR3aa: ASTGGSGNYEQY

v_gene: TRBV2
CDR3aa: ASSAVPGVETQY

v_gene: TRBV5-1
CDR3aa: ASSIDRGNTIY

v_gene: TRBV29-1
CDR3aa: SVWGVTEAF

v_gene: TRBV28
CDR3aa: ASSLRGAYTEAF

v_gene: TRBV7-6
CDR3aa: ASSLGTGGNTIY

v_gene: TRBV28
CDR3aa: ASRAPTGGLGELF

v_gene: TRBV5-6
CDR3aa: ASSPAGGADTEAF